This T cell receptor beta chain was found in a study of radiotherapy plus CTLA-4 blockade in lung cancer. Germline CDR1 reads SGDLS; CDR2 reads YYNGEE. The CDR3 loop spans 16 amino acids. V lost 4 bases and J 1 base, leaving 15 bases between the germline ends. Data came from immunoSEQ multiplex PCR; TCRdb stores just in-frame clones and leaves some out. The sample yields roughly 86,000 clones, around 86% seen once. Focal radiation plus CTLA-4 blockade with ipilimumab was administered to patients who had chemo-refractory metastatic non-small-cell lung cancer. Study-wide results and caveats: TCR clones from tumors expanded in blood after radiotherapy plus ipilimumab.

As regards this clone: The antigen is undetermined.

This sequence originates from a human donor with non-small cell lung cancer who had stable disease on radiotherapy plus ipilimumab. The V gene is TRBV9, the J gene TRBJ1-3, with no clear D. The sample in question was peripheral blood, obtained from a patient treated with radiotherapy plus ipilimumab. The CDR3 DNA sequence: TGTGCCAGCAGCCCGGCCGTAGGGTCGTCTGGAAACACCATATATTTT. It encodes CASSPAVGSSGNTIYF.